These 21 T cell receptor beta chains were sequenced from one sample in a study of graft-versus-host responses after intestinal transplantation. No antigens are known for them. The data were produced by immunoSEQ multiplex PCR, yet TCRdb's version contains in-frame clones alone and is incomplete. The table has tens of thousands of clones, approximately 84% seen once. The sample here was unstimulated CD4+ T cells sorted from spleen or lymph node cells, taken before transplant. All receptors come from a human donor who was the organ donor for an intestinal transplant.

V usage is TRBV2 and J usage is TRBJ1-1, with TRBD1 matching 7 bases. Germline CDR1 reads SNHLY; CDR2 reads FYNNEI. The CDR3 sequence is 15 residues long. Trimming removed 3 bases from V and 4 bases from J; junction bases left unmatched: 8. The CDR3 region is CASSDGRQGLTEAFF. The CDR3 nucleotides are TGTGCCAGCAGTGACGGGAGACAGGGCCTCACTGAAGCTTTCTTT.

The genes are TRBV5-1 and TRBJ2-2, with 11 nucleotides matching TRBD2. The CDR3 is made up of 15 amino acids. Germline CDR1 reads SGHRS; CDR2 reads YFSETQ. With 3 bases clipped from V and 5 bases from J, the junction kept 3 bases outside the gene matches. The CDR3: CASSSSGRQTGELFF. The CDR3 coding sequence is TGCGCCAGCAGCTCTAGCGGGAGGCAAACCGGGGAGCTGTTTTTT. Full variable domain (rest looked up from reference TRBV5-1 and TRBJ2-2): KAGVTQTPRYLIKTRGQQVTLSCSPISGHRSVSWYQQTPGQGLQFLFEYFSETQRNKGNFPGRFSGRQFSNSRSEMNVSTLELGDSALYLCASSSSGRQTGELFFGEGSRLTVL.

The V and J genes are TRBV1 and TRBJ1-4. TRBV1 is labeled a pseudogene. This CDR3 is 16 amino acids long. The CDR3 coding sequence is TGCACCAGCAGCCAAGAAGGAGGGGACCATAATGAAAAACTGTTTTTT. It encodes CTSSQEGGDHNEKLFF.

This chain joins TRBV5-4 and TRBJ2-5, with 7 bases lining up with TRBD2. The DNA end is a closer match to TRBJ2-7, so the J assignment may be wrong. Germline CDR1 reads SGHNT; CDR2 reads YYREEE (reference sequence). The CDR3 runs 14 residues. The CDR3 here is CASSLDSGAYEQYF. The CDR3 DNA is TGTGCCAGCAGCTTGGACAGCGGGGCCTACGAGCAGTACTTC.

J is TRBJ2-2 and V is TRBV7-9; D might be TRBD2 (6 bases). CDR1 is SEHNR and CDR2 is FQNEAQ in the germline V gene (reference sequence). This CDR3 is 15 amino acids long. The V and J ends lost 4 bases and 5 bases respectively, with 14 bases between them. This CDR3 reads CASSSQRALTGELFF. The CDR3 nucleotides read TGTGCCAGCAGCTCCCAGCGGGCCCTGACCGGGGAGCTGTTTTTT.

This chain links TRBV27 with TRBJ1-2; unclear D gene. The V end was cut by 3 bases, the J end by 2 bases, with 13 bases between. In germline, CDR1 is MNHEY, CDR2 SMNVEV (reference sequence). CDR3 size: 15 residues. CDR3 DNA: TGTGCCAGCAGTTTCGTAGGGATTGGGAACTATGGCTACACCTTC. Translated: CASSFVGIGNYGYTF.

This rearrangement joins TRBV5-1 to TRBJ1-2; 8 nucleotides line up with TRBD1. V lost 3 bases to trimming and J lost 0 bases; unmatched junction nucleotides: 4. CDR3 length: 15 residues. Germline V gives CDR1 SGHRS, CDR2 YFSETQ. As DNA, the CDR3 is TGCGCCAGCAGCTACGGACAGGGATCTAACTATGGCTACACCTTC. Encoded protein: CASSYGQGSNYGYTF. Complete variable domain (other parts from reference TRBV5-1 and TRBJ1-2): KAGVTQTPRYLIKTRGQQVTLSCSPISGHRSVSWYQQTPGQGLQFLFEYFSETQRNKGNFPGRFSGRQFSNSRSEMNVSTLELGDSALYLCASSYGQGSNYGYTFGSGTRLTVV.

The chain joins TRBV18 to TRBJ2-4; possible D gene TRBD1, 5 bases. Germline V gene lookup returns CDR1 KGHSH and CDR2 LQKENI. Trimming shortened V by 2 bases and J by 3 bases, and 11 bases separated the two germline ends. There are 15 residues in the CDR3. CDR3 region: CASSPRKGDKNIQYF. CDR3 nucleotides: TGTGCCAGCTCACCAAGGAAAGGGGACAAAAACATTCAGTACTTC. The whole variable domain, filled in from reference TRBV18 and TRBJ2-4, reads NAGVMQNPRHLVRRRGQEARLRCSPMKGHSHVYWYRQLPEEGLKFMVYLQKENIIDESGMPKERFSAEFPKEGPSILRIQQVVRGDSAAYFCASSPRKGDKNIQYFGAGTRLSVL.

The chain combines TRBV29-1 with TRBJ1-2; TRBD1 matches 11 bases. Germline V gene data show CDR1 as SQVTM and CDR2 as ANQGSEA. With V trimmed by 6 bases and J by 8 bases, 5 bases remained unmatched. The CDR3 has 12 amino acids. As DNA, the CDR3 is TGCAGCGTCGGACAGGGGGCTTTAGGCTACACCTTC. This gives the protein CSVGQGALGYTF.

The chain links TRBV6-5 to TRBJ1-1, with D perhaps matching TRBD1 (6 bases). The germline V and J ends were trimmed by 5 bases and 0 bases, with 10 bases remaining between them. Germline V CDR1 and CDR2: MNHEY, SVGAGI. The CDR3 is 14 amino acids. CDR3 sequence reads: CASSPTGMNTEAFF. CDR3 sequence (DNA): TGTGCCAGCAGTCCGACAGGTATGAACACTGAAGCTTTCTTT.

The chain uses TRBV19 and TRBJ2-1, with D possibly matching TRBD1 (5 bases). CDR3 size: 15 residues. Trimming removed 3 bases from V and 8 bases from J, with 17 bases in between. Germline values: CDR1 LNHDA, CDR2 SQIVND (reference sequence). CDR3 sequence reads: CASSINRGPGHEQFF. CDR3 DNA sequence: TGTGCCAGTAGTATTAATAGGGGCCCGGGCCATGAGCAGTTCTTC.

The genes are TRBV19 and TRBJ1-2; D unresolved. V was clipped by 5 bases and J by 4 bases, with 14 bases between them. Germline values: CDR1 LNHDA, CDR2 SQIVND (reference sequence). The CDR3 contains 14 residues. CDR3 nucleotide sequence: TGTGCCAGTAGTCGCGATCGAAAGACCTATGGCTACACCTTC. Translated: CASSRDRKTYGYTF.

V and J are TRBV4-2 and TRBJ2-3, with 12 bases aligning to TRBD2. The CDR3 is 15 residues long. Germline-derived CDR1 and CDR2 are LGHNA and YNFKEQ. Trimming took 4 bases from V and 1 from J; bases not matched to a gene: 0. The CDR3, as DNA: TGTGCCAGCAGCCGGACTAGCGGGGGCACAGATACGCAGTATTTT. This encodes CASSRTSGGTDTQYF.

The rearrangement uses TRBV12-5 and TRBJ2-7; 10 positions match TRBD1. The germline V gene has CDR1 LGHNT and CDR2 FRNRAP. The trim removed 0 bases at V and 2 bases at J, leaving 4 bases unmatched. The CDR3 length is 16 residues. The CDR3 reads CASGLVLGQGAYEQYF. The DNA of the CDR3 is TGTGCTAGTGGTTTGGTACTAGGACAGGGGGCCTACGAGCAGTACTTC.

V and J are TRBV7-8 and TRBJ1-1; TRBD1 aligns across 7 bases. J lost 0 bases, V lost 2 bases, and 12 bases had no gene match. Germline loops: CDR1 SGHVS, CDR2 FQNEAQ. The CDR3 loop spans 18 amino acids. This CDR3 reads CASSLRQGGSFMNTEAFF. CDR3 bases: TGTGCCAGCAGCTTAAGACAGGGCGGATCCTTTATGAACACTGAAGCTTTCTTT.

This sequence joins TRBV11-3 and TRBJ1-5; D is unclear. Germline CDR1 is SGHNT and CDR2 is YENEEA. The CDR3 length is 11 residues. Trimming left V 2 bases short and J 6 bases short, with 2 bases between. This chain's CDR3 is CASSLSQPQHF. As DNA, the CDR3 is TGTGCCAGCAGCTTAAGTCAGCCCCAGCATTTT.

The chain joins TRBV10-3 to TRBJ2-7, with D uncertain. Between the trimmed V and J ends, which lost 6 bases and 0 bases, there was a span of 9 bases. Germline-derived CDR1 and CDR2 are ENHRY and SYGVKD. CDR3 length: 13 amino acids. The CDR3 DNA follows: TGTGCCATCAGCCCCCCTAGCTCCTACGAGCAGTACTTC. The encoded protein is CAISPPSSYEQYF.

V and J are TRBV30 and TRBJ1-2, with 7 bases matching TRBD1. The germline CDR1 and CDR2 sequences are GTSNPN and SVGIG (reference sequence). Trimming at V came to 2 bases and at J to 0 bases, leaving 0 bases not matched to a gene. This CDR3 comprises 13 residues. CDR3 protein: CAWSQGANYGYTF. The CDR3 region has the DNA TGTGCCTGGAGTCAGGGGGCTAACTATGGCTACACCTTC.

The chain uses TRBV7-9 and TRBJ1-1; D not certain. There are 13 residues in the CDR3. Per germline, CDR1 SEHNR and CDR2 FQNEAQ (reference sequence). The V and J ends lost 5 bases and 1 base respectively, with 8 bases between them. CDR3 in amino acids: CASSALANTEAFF. The CDR3 bases are TGTGCCAGCAGCGCCCTTGCGAACACTGAAGCTTTCTTT. Combining the CDR3 with reference TRBV7-9 and TRBJ1-1 gives the whole variable domain DTGVSQNPRHKITKRGQNVTFRCDPISEHNRLYWYRQTLGQGPEFLTYFQNEAQLEKSRLLSDRFSAERPKGSFSTLEIQRTEQGDSAMYLCASSALANTEAFFGQGTRLTVV.

The chain combines TRBV5-6 with TRBJ1-2, with D possibly TRBD1 on 6 matching bases. This CDR3 comprises 15 residues. Per the germline V gene, CDR1 is SGHDT and CDR2 is YYEEEE. Trimming took off 4 bases at V and 4 bases at J, with 17 bases between the two ends. The CDR3 nucleotides are TGTGCCAGCAGCCCCCGGGGGGGCATTGGCTATGGCTACACCTTC. Its translation is CASSPRGGIGYGYTF.

J is TRBJ2-5 and V is TRBV2; D gene ambiguous. V was cut by 6 bases and J by 1 base, with 3 bases left in between. CDR1 is SNHLY, CDR2 FYNNEI, per germline. There are 11 residues in the CDR3. For the CDR3, the DNA is TGTGCCAGCAGGATCCAAGAGACCCAGTACTTC. Amino acids: CASRIQETQYF.